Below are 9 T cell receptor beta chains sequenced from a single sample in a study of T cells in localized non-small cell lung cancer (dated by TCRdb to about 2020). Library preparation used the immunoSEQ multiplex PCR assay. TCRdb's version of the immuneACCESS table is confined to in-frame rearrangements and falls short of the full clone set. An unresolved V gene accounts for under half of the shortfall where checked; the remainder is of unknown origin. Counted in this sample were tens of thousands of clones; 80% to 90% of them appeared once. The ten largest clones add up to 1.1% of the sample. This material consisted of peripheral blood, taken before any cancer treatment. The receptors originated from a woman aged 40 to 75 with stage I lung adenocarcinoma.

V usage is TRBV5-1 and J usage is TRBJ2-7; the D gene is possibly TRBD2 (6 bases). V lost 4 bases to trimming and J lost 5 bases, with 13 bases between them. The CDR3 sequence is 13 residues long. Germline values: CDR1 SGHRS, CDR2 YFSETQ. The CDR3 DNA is TGCGCCAGCAGCCCCCCGGGGGATAACGAGCAGTACTTC. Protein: CASSPPGDNEQYF.

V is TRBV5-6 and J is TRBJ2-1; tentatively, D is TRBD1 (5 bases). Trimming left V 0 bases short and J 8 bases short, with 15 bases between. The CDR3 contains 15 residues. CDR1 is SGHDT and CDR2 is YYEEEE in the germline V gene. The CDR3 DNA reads TGTGCCAGCAGCTTGGATAGTGGGGCCTGGGATGAGCAGTTCTTC. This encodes CASSLDSGAWDEQFF.

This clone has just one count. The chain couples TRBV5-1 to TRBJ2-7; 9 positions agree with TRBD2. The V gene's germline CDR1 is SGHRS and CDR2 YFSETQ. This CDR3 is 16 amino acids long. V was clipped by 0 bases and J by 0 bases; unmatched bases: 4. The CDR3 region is CASSLGASGNSYEQYF. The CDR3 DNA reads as TGCGCCAGCAGCTTGGGGGCTAGCGGGAACTCCTACGAGCAGTACTTC.

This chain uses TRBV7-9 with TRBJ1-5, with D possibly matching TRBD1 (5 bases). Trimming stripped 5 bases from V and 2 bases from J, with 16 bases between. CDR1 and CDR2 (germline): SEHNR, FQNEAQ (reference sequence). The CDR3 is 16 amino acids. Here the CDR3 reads CASSDGWGFGNQPQHF. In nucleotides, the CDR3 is TGTGCCAGCAGCGACGGGTGGGGGTTTGGCAATCAGCCCCAGCATTTT.

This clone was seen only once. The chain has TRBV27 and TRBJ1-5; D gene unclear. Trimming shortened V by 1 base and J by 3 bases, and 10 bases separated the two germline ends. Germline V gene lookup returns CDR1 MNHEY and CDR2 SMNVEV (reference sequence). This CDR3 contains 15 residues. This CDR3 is CASSLYARNNQPQHF. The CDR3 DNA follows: TGTGCCAGCAGTTTATACGCAAGGAACAATCAGCCCCAGCATTTT.

CDR3 in amino acids: CASSPRDSEAFF. The DNA for the CDR3 is TGTGCCAGCTCACCACGGGACAGCGAAGCTTTCTTT. The rearrangement joins TRBV18 to TRBJ1-1; TRBD1 aligns across 7 bases. The CDR3 is 12 amino acids. Germline trimming cut 1 base from V and 8 bases from J; bases unmatched to any gene: 1. CDR1 and CDR2 from the germline V gene are KGHSH and LQKENI.

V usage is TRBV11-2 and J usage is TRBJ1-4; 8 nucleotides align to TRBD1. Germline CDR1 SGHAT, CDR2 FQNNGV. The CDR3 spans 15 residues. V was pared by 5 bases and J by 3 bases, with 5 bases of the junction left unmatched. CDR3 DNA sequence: TGTGCCAGCAGCCTTTCACAGGGGGCTAATGAAAAACTGTTTTTT. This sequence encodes CASSLSQGANEKLFF.

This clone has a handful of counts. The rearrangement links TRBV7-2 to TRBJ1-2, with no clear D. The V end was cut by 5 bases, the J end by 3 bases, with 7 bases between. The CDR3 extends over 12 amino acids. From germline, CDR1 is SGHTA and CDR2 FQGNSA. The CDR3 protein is CASSTTYYGYTF. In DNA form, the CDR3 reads TGTGCCAGCAGCACCACTTACTATGGCTACACCTTC.

The CDR3: CASSLEGLVEATIFLTEAFF. CDR3 in DNA: TGCGCCAGCAGCTTGGAGGGTCTGGTAGAGGCTACGATATTTCTTACTGAAGCTTTCTTT. The J gene is TRBJ1-1, the V gene TRBV5-1, with D uncertain. The CDR3 has 20 amino acids. Germline V lookup: CDR1 SGHRS, CDR2 YFSETQ. Between the trimmed V and J ends, which lost 0 bases and 5 bases, there was a span of 29 bases.